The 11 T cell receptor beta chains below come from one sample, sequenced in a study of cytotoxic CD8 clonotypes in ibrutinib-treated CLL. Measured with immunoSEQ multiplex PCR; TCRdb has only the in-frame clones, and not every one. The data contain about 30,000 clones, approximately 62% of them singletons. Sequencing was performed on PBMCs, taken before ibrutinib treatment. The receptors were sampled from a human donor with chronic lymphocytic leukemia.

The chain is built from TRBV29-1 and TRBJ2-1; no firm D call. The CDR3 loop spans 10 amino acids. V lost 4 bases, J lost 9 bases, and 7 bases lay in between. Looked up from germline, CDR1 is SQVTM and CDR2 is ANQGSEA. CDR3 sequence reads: CSVGEFEQFF. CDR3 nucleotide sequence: TGCAGCGTTGGTGAGTTTGAGCAGTTCTTC.

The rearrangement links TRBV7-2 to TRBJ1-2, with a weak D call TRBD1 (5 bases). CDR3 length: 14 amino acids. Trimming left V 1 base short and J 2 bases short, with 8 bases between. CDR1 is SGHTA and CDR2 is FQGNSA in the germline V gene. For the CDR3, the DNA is TGTGCCAGCAGCTTAGAACAGGCAAACTATGGCTACACCTTC. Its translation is CASSLEQANYGYTF.

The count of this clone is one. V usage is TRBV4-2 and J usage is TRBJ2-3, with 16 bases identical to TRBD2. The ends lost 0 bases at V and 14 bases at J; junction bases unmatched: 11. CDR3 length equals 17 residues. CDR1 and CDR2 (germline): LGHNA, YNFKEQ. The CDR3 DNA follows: TGTGCCAGCAGCCAAGATCTGCCGGGACTAGCGGGGGGGCTGGTGTATTTT. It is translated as CASSQDLPGLAGGLVYF.

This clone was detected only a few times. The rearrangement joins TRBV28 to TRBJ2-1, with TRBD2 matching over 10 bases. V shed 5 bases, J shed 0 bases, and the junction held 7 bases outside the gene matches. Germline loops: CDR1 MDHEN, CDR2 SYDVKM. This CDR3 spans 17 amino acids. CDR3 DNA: TGTGCCAGCAGTCTAAGCGGGAGGGTTGTCTCCTACAATGAGCAGTTCTTC. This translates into CASSLSGRVVSYNEQFF.

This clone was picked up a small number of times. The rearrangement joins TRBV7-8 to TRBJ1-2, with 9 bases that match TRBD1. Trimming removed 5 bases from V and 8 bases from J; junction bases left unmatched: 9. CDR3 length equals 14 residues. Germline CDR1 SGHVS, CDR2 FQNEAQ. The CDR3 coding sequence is TGTGCCAGCAGCGCCACCTCCGGGACAGGGGGCTACACCTTC. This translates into CASSATSGTGGYTF.

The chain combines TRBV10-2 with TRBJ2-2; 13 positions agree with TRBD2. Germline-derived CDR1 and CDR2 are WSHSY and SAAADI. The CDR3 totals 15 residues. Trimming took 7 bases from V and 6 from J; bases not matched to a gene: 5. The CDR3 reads CASTLLAGGAGELFF. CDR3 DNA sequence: TGCGCCAGCACCCTACTAGCGGGAGGGGCCGGGGAGCTGTTTTTT.

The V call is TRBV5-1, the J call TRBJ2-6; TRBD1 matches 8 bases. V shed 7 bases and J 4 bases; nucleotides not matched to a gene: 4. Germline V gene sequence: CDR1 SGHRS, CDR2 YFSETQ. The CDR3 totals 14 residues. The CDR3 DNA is TGCGCCAGCGCGACAGGGGTCGGGGCCAACGTCCTGACTTTC. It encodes CASATGVGANVLTF.

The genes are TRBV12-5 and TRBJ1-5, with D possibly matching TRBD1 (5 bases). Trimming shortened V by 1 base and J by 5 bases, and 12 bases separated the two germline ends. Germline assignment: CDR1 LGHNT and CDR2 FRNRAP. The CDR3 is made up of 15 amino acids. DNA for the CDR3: TGTGCTAGTGGTTTGGCTCTTGGGGCGGATCAGCCCCAGCATTTT. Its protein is CASGLALGADQPQHF.

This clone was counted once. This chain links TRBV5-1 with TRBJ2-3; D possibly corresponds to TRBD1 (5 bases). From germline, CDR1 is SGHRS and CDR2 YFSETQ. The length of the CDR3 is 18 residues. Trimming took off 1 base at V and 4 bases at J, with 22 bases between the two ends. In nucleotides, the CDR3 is TGCGCCAGCAGCTTGTACGCAGGGCGTCAAACGGCACCAGATACGCAGTATTTT. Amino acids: CASSLYAGRQTAPDTQYF.

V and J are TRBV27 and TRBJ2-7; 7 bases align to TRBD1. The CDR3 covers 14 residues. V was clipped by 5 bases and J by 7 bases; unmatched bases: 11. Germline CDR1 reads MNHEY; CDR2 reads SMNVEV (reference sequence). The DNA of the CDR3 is TGTGCCAGCAGTAGAACAGGGGTGGGTTATGAGCAGTACTTC. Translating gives CASSRTGVGYEQYF.

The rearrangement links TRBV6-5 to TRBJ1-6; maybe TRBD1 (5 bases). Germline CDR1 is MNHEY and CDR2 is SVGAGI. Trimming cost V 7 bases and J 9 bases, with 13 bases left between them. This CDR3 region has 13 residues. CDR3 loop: CASKYRIGSPLHF. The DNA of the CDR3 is TGTGCCAGCAAATACAGGATAGGTTCACCCCTCCACTTT.